This TCR beta chain is drawn from a study of blood T cells in healthy people across ages. The CDR3 covers 15 residues. V was clipped by 4 bases and J by 10 bases; unmatched bases: 11. Germline CDR1 DFQATT, CDR2 SNEGSKA (reference sequence). Then a second PCR, running roughly 7 to 11 cycles, was carried out with a sample-barcoded 5' primer and a J-beta primer mix. All cDNA molecules were each tagged by a template-switch adaptor with 12 random nucleotides. Each single sample gave us at least 3 million CDR3-containing paired-end reads. TCRdb re-called the 5' RACE reads with MiXCR, one entry per CDR3 protein. Of approximately 1,100,000 distinct CDR3 sequences in the sample, over 35% were seen once. Each donor supplied approximately 10 milliliters of peripheral blood. This clonotype was seen a handful of times.

The chain employs TRBV20-1 and TRBJ1-6; 9 positions match TRBD1. Specimen: blood. The TCR sequence derives from a woman aged 55-69 years in good health. This CDR3 is CSATSGQGVGSPLHF. For the CDR3, the DNA is TGCAGTGCTACATCGGGACAGGGTGTCGGATCACCCCTCCACTTT.